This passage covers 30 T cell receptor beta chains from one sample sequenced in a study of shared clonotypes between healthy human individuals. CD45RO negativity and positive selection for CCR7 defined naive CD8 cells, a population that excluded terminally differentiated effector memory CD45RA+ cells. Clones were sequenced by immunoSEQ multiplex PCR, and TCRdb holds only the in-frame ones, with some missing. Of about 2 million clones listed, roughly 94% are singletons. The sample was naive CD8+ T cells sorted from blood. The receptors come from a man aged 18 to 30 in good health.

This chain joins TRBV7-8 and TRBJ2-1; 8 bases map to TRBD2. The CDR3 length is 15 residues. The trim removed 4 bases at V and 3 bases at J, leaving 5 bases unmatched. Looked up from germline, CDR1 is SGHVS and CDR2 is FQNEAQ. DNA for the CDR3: TGTGCCAGCAGCTCTCTAGCGGGCCTCTACAATGAGCAGTTCTTC. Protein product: CASSSLAGLYNEQFF.

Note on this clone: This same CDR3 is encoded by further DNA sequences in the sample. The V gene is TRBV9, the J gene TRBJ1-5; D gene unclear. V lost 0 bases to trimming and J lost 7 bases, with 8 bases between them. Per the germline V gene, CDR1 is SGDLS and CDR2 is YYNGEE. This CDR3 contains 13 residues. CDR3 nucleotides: TGTGCCAGCAGCGTAGGTGGGGAGCAGCCCCAGCATTTT. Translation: CASSVGGEQPQHF.

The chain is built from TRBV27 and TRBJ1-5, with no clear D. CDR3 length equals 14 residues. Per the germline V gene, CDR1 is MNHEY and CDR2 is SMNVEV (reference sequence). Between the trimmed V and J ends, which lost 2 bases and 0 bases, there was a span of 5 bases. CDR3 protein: CASSLVNSNQPQHF. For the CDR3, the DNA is TGTGCCAGCAGTTTAGTGAATAGCAATCAGCCCCAGCATTTT.

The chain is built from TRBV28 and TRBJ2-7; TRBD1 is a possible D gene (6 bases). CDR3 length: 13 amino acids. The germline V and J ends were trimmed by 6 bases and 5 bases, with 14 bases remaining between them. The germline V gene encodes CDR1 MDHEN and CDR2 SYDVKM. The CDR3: CASRYRANHEQYF. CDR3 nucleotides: TGTGCCAGCAGGTACAGGGCGAACCACGAGCAGTACTTC.

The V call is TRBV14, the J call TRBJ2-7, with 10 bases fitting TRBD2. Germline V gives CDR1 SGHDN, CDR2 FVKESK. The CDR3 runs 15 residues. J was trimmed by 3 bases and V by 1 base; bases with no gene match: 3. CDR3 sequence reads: CASSQGPSGSYEQYF. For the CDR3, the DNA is TGTGCCAGCAGCCAAGGTCCTAGCGGGAGCTACGAGCAGTACTTC.

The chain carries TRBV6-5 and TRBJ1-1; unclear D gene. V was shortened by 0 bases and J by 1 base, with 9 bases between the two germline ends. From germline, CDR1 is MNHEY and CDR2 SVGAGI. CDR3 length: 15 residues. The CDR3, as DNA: TGTGCCAGCAGTTACTCCGGGGATGGGAACACTGAAGCTTTCTTT. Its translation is CASSYSGDGNTEAFF.

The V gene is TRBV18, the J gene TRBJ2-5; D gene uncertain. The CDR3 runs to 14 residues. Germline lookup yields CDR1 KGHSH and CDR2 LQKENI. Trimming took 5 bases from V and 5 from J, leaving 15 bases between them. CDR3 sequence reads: CASSLYLSGETQYF. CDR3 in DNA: TGTGCCAGCTCATTGTACTTAAGTGGGGAGACCCAGTACTTC.

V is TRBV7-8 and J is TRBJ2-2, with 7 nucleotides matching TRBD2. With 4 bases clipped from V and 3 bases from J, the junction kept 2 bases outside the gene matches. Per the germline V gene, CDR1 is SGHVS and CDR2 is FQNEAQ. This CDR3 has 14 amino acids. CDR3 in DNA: TGTGCCAGCAGCTCACGGGGGGACACCGGGGAGCTGTTTTTT. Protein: CASSSRGDTGELFF. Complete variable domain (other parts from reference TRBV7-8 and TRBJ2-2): GAGVSQSPRYKVAKRGQDVALRCDPISGHVSLFWYQQALGQGPEFLTYFQNEAQLDKSGLPSDRFFAERPEGSVSTLKIQRTQQEDSAVYLCASSSRGDTGELFFGEGSRLTVL.

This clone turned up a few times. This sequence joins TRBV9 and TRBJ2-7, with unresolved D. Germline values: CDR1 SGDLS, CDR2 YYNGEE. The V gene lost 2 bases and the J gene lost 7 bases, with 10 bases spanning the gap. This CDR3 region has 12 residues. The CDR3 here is CASSVELGEQYF. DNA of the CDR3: TGTGCCAGCAGCGTCGAATTGGGAGAGCAGTACTTC.

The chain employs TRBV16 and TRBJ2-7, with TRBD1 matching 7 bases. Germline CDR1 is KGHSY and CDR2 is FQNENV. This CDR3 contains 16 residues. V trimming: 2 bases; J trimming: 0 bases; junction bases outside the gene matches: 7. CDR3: CASSQDSQGISYEQYF. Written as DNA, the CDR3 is TGTGCCAGCAGCCAAGATTCACAGGGGATCTCCTACGAGCAGTACTTC.

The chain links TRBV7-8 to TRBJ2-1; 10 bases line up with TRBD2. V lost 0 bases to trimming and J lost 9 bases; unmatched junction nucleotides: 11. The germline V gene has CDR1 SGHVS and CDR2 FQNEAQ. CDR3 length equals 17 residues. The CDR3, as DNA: TGTGCCAGCAGCTTAGCGGTCCTAGCGGGAGTCTGGAGTGAGCAGTTCTTC. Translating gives CASSLAVLAGVWSEQFF.

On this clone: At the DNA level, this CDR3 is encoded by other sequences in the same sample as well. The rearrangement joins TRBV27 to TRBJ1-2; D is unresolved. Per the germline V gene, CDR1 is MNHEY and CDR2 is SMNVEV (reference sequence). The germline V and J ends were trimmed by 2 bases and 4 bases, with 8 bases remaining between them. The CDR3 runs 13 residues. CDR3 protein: CASSLGATYGYTF. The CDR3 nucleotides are TGTGCCAGCAGTTTAGGTGCGACCTATGGCTACACCTTC.

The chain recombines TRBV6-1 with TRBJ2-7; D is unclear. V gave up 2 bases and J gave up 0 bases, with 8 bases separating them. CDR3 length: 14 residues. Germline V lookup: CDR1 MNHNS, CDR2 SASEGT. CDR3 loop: CASSELSYSYEQYF. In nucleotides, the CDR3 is TGTGCCAGCAGTGAATTGTCCTACTCCTACGAGCAGTACTTC.

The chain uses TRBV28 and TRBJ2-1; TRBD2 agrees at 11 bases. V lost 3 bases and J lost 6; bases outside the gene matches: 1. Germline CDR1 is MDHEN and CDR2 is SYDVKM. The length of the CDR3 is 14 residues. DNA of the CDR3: TGTGCCAGCAGTTTCGGACTAGCGGGCAATGAGCAGTTCTTC. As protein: CASSFGLAGNEQFF.

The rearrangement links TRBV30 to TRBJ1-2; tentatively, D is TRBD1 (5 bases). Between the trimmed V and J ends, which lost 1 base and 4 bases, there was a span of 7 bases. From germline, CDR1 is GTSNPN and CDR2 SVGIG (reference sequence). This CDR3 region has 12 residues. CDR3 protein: CAWSEDSYGYTF. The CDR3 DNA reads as TGTGCCTGGAGTGAAGACAGCTATGGCTACACCTTC.

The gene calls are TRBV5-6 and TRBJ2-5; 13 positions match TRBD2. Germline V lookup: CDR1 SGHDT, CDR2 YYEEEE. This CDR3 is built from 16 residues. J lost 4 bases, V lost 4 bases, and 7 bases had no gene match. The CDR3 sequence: CASSPGLAGAAETQYF. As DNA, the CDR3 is TGTGCCAGCAGCCCCGGACTAGCGGGAGCTGCAGAGACCCAGTACTTC. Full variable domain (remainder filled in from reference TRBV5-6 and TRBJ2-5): DAGVTQSPTHLIKTRGQQVTLRCSPKSGHDTVSWYQQALGQGPQFIFQYYEEEERQRGNFPDRFSGHQFPNYSSELNVNALLLGDSALYLCASSPGLAGAAETQYFGPGTRLLVL.

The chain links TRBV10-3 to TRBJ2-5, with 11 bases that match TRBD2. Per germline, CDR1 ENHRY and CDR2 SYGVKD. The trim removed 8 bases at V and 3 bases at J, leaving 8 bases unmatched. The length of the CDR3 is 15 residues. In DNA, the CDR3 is TGTGCCATCGGAGGACTAGCGGGCAACGAAGAGACCCAGTACTTC. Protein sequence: CAIGGLAGNEETQYF.

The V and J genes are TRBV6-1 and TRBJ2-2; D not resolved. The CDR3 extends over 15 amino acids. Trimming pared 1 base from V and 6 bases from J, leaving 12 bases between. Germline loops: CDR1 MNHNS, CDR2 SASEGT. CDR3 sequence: CASSEEFTGSGELFF. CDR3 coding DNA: TGTGCCAGCAGTGAAGAGTTTACGGGCTCCGGGGAGCTGTTTTTT.

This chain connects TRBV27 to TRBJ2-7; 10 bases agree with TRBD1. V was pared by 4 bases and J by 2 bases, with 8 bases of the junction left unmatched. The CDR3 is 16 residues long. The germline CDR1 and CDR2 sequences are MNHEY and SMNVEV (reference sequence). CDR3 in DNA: TGTGCCAGCAGTTCACTGCTCGGGACAGGGGCCTACGAGCAGTACTTC. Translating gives CASSSLLGTGAYEQYF.

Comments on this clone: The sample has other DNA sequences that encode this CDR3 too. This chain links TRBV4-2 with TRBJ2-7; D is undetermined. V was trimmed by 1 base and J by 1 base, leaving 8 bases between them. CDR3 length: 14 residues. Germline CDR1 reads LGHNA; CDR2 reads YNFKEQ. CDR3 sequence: CASSQAQSSYEQYF. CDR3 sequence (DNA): TGTGCCAGCAGCCAAGCCCAGTCTTCCTACGAGCAGTACTTC.

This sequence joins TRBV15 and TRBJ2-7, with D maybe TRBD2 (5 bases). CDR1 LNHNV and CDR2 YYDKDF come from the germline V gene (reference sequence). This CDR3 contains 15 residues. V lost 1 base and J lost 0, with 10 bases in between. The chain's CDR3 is CATSRGTLDSYEQYF. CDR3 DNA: TGTGCCACCAGCAGAGGGACTCTAGACTCCTACGAGCAGTACTTC.

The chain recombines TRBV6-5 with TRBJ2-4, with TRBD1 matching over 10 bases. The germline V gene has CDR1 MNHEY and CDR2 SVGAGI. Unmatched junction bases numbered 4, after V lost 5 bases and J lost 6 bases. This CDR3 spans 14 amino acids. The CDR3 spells CASSMDRGGNIQYF. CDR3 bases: TGTGCCAGCAGTATGGACAGGGGGGGAAACATTCAGTACTTC.

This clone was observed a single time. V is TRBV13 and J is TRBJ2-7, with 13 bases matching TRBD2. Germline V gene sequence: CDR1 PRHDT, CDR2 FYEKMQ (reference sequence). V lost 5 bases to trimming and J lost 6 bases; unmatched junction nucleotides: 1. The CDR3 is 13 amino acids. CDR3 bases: TGTGCCAGCAGCGGACTAGCGGGAGTCGAGCAGTACTTC. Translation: CASSGLAGVEQYF.

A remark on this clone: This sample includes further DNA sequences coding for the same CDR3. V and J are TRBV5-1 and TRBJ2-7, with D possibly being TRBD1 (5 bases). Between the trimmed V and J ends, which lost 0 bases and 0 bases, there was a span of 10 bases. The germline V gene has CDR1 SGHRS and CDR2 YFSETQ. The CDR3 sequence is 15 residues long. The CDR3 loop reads CASSLGQGSSYEQYF. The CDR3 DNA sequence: TGCGCCAGCAGCTTGGGTCAGGGAAGCTCCTACGAGCAGTACTTC.

CDR3 DNA sequence: TGTGCCAGCAACTCCGGGACCTCCTACGAGCAGTACTTC. Translated, it gives CASNSGTSYEQYF. The genes are TRBV5-4 and TRBJ2-7, with D perhaps TRBD1 or TRBD2 (5 bases each). Germline V gives CDR1 SGHNT, CDR2 YYREEE (reference sequence). Trimming shortened V by 6 bases and J by 0 bases, and 10 bases separated the two germline ends. The CDR3 is 13 amino acids. The whole variable domain, filled in from reference TRBV5-4 and TRBJ2-7, reads ETGVTQSPTHLIKTRGQQVTLRCSSQSGHNTVSWYQQALGQGPQFIFQYYREEENGRGNFPPRFSGLQFPNYSSELNVNALELDDSALYLCASNSGTSYEQYFGPGTRLTVT.

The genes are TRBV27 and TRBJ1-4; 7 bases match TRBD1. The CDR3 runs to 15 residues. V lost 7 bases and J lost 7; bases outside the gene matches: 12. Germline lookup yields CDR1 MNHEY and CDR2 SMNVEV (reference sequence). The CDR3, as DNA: TGTGCCAGCAAACCCGACAGGGCGGGGGGTGAAAAACTGTTTTTT. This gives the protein CASKPDRAGGEKLFF.

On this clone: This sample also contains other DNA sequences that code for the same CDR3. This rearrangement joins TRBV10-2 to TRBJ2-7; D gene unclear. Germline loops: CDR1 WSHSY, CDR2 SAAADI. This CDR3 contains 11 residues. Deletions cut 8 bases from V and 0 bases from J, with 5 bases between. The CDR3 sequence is CASSPSYEQYF. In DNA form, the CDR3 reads TGCGCCAGCTCCCCCTCCTACGAGCAGTACTTC.

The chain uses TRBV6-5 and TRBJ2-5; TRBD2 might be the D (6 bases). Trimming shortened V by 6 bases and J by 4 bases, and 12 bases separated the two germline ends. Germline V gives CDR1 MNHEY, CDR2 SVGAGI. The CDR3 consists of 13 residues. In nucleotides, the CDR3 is TGTGCCAGCAGAACGGGGGAAGGAGAGACCCAGTACTTC. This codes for CASRTGEGETQYF.

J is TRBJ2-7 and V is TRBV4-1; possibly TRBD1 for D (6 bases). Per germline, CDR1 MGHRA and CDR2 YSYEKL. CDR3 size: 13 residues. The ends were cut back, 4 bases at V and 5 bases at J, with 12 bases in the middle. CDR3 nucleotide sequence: TGCGCCAGCAGCCGCAACAGGGACCACGAGCAGTACTTC. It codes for CASSRNRDHEQYF.

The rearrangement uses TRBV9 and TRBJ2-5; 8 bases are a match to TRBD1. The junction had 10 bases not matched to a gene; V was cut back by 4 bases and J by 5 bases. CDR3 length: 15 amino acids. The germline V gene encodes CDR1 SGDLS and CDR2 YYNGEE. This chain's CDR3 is CASSPSSRTGETQYF. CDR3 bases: TGTGCCAGCAGCCCAAGCTCTAGGACAGGGGAGACCCAGTACTTC.